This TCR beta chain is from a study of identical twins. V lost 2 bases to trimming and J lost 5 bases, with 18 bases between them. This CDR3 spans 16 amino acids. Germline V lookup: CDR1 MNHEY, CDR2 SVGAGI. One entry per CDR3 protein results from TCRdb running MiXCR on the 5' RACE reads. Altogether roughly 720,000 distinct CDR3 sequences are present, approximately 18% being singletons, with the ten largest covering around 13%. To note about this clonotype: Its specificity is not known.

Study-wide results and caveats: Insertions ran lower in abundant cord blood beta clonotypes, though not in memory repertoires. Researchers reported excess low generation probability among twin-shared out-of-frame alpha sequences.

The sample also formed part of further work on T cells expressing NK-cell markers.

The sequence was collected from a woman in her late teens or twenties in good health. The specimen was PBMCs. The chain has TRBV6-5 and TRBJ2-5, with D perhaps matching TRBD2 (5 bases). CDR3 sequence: CASSYSNGRTVETQYF. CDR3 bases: TGTGCCAGCAGTTACAGTAACGGACGGACTGTGGAGACCCAGTACTTC.